These T cell receptor beta chains were read from a single sample in a study of T cells in Graves' hyperthyroidism and ophthalmopathy. MiXCR was run by TCRdb on the multiplex PCR reads, yielding one entry per CDR3 protein. The sample shows over 650,000 distinct CDR3 sequences, about 17% of them seen only once. The sample taken for sequencing was blood. The source is a man aged 18 to 29 with Graves' hyperthyroidism. CDR3s include the opening cysteine and the closing phenylalanine or tryptophan. Fields, in order: J gene, D gene, clone size, CDR3 length, V gene, CDR3 DNA, CDR3 protein. D genes are given only for firm matches. Clone size, where shown, is once, few, many, or a class for clones that have expanded.

J gene: TRBJ2-7; D gene: TRBD2; clone size: many; CDR3 length: 13; V gene: TRBV24-1; CDR3 DNA: TGTGCCACCTCGGCGGGAGACCTCTACGAGCAGTACTTC; CDR3 protein: CATSAGDLYEQYF
J gene: TRBJ2-7; D gene: TRBD2; clone size: few; CDR3 length: 17; V gene: TRBV19; CDR3 DNA: TGTGCCAGTAGCCTCGGCCGGACTAGCGGGTCCGCCTACGAGCAGTACTTC; CDR3 protein: CASSLGRTSGSAYEQYF
J gene: TRBJ2-1; D gene: TRBD2; clone size: few; CDR3 length: 17; V gene: TRBV4-2; CDR3 DNA: TGTGCCAGCAGCCAAAGGACTAGCGGGAGTTTTTACAATGAGCAGTTCTTC; CDR3 protein: CASSQRTSGSFYNEQFF
J gene: TRBJ2-3; D gene: -; clone size: few; CDR3 length: 12; V gene: TRBV19; CDR3 DNA: TGTGCCAGTAGTATAGAGGATCAGCCCCAGTATTTT; CDR3 protein: CASSIEDQPQYF
J gene: TRBJ2-4; D gene: -; clone size: many; CDR3 length: 14; V gene: TRBV28; CDR3 DNA: TGTGCCAGCCGAAATGGGGGGACCAAAAACATTCAGTACTTC; CDR3 protein: CASRNGGTKNIQYF
J gene: TRBJ2-7; D gene: -; clone size: few; CDR3 length: 13; V gene: TRBV20-1; CDR3 DNA: TGCAGTGCTAGTTCTGGGCGGAGCTACGAGCAGTACTTC; CDR3 protein: CSASSGRSYEQYF
J gene: TRBJ1-1; D gene: TRBD1; clone size: few; CDR3 length: 15; V gene: TRBV5-5; CDR3 DNA: TGTGCCAGCAGCTTGGAGGGCAGGGGGCACACTGAAGCTTTCTTT; CDR3 protein: CASSLEGRGHTEAFF
J gene: TRBJ2-3; D gene: -; clone size: few; CDR3 length: 14; V gene: TRBV7-6; CDR3 DNA: TGTGCCAGCAGCTTGGGCTTAGAGGCAGATACGCAGTATTTT; CDR3 protein: CASSLGLEADTQYF
J gene: TRBJ2-1; D gene: -; clone size: many; CDR3 length: 11; V gene: TRBV2; CDR3 DNA: TGTGCCAGCCGGTATTACAATGAGCAGTTCTTC; CDR3 protein: CASRYYNEQFF
J gene: TRBJ1-1; D gene: -; clone size: many; CDR3 length: 15; V gene: TRBV2; CDR3 DNA: TGTGCCACCAAGTGGGATGTGGGGGGCAACACTGAAGCTTTCTTT; CDR3 protein: CATKWDVGGNTEAFF
J gene: TRBJ1-2; D gene: TRBD1; clone size: many; CDR3 length: 15; V gene: TRBV2; CDR3 DNA: TGTGCCAGCAGCGAGGGACAGGGCAACAACTATGGCTACACCTTC; CDR3 protein: CASSEGQGNNYGYTF
J gene: TRBJ2-7; D gene: -; clone size: many; CDR3 length: 14; V gene: TRBV28; CDR3 DNA: TGTGCCAGCAGTTTAGCAGGGGACTCCTACGAGCAGTACTTC; CDR3 protein: CASSLAGDSYEQYF
J gene: TRBJ2-7; D gene: TRBD2; clone size: many; CDR3 length: 15; V gene: TRBV27; CDR3 DNA: TGTGCCAGCAGTTTGAAGCTAGCGGGGCCCTACGAGCAGTACTTC; CDR3 protein: CASSLKLAGPYEQYF
J gene: TRBJ2-5; D gene: -; clone size: many; CDR3 length: 12; V gene: TRBV29-1; CDR3 DNA: TGCAGCGTTGGCGGGACCCAAGAGACCCAGTACTTC; CDR3 protein: CSVGGTQETQYF
J gene: TRBJ2-3; D gene: -; clone size: few; CDR3 length: 15; V gene: TRBV28; CDR3 DNA: TGTGCCAGCAGCTCAGCGGGGAGAGGGGGAGATACGCAGTATTTT; CDR3 protein: CASSSAGRGGDTQYF
J gene: TRBJ2-5; D gene: TRBD1; clone size: -; CDR3 length: 15; V gene: TRBV2; CDR3 DNA: TGTGCCAGCAGTGACTCACAGGGGTCCCCAGAGGCCCAGTACTTC; CDR3 protein: CASSDSQGSPEAQYF
J gene: TRBJ2-2; D gene: -; clone size: many; CDR3 length: 15; V gene: TRBV30; CDR3 DNA: TGTGCCTGGGCTGGGGGATACGGGAACACCGGGGAGCTGTTTTTT; CDR3 protein: CAWAGGYGNTGELFF
J gene: TRBJ2-1; D gene: -; clone size: few; CDR3 length: 16; V gene: TRBV20-1; CDR3 DNA: TGCAGTGCTAGAGACGTAGTGAGAAGCTCCTACAATGAGCAGTTCTTC; CDR3 protein: CSARDVVRSSYNEQFF
J gene: TRBJ2-7; D gene: TRBD1; clone size: many; CDR3 length: 15; V gene: TRBV12-3/TRBV12-4; CDR3 DNA: TGTGCCAGCCCCAGGAGGACAGGGCATTTAAACGAGCAGTACTTC; CDR3 protein: CASPRRTGHLNEQYF
J gene: TRBJ2-3; D gene: TRBD2; clone size: many; CDR3 length: 15; V gene: TRBV20-1; CDR3 DNA: TGCAGTGCCGTCCGCGCCCTAGCGGGCACAGATACGCAGTATTTT; CDR3 protein: CSAVRALAGTDTQYF
J gene: TRBJ2-4; D gene: -; clone size: -; CDR3 length: 13; V gene: TRBV30; CDR3 DNA: TGTGCCTTTGATCCCGACAGGTTCGGCATTCAGTACTTC; CDR3 protein: CAFDPDRFGIQYF
J gene: TRBJ2-5; D gene: -; clone size: -; CDR3 length: 11; V gene: TRBV6-2/TRBV6-3; CDR3 DNA: TGTGCCAGCAGTTACGAGAAGACCCAGTACTTC; CDR3 protein: CASSYEKTQYF
J gene: TRBJ2-3; D gene: -; clone size: few; CDR3 length: 18; V gene: TRBV14; CDR3 DNA: TGTGCCAGCAGCCAACCGGCCACCCAACTCCTTCAGGGAGATACGCAGTATTTT; CDR3 protein: CASSQPATQLLQGDTQYF